The clone carrying this T cell receptor beta chain has just a few counts. What it binds is unknown. These data belong to a study of T-cell reconstitution after alpha-beta-depleted transplantation in children. Study-wide results and limits: The origin of high day-60 TCRbeta diversity in some patients lay in surviving recipient T cells and thymic progenitors.

The germline V gene has CDR1 SEHNR and CDR2 FQNEAQ (reference sequence). V was clipped by 0 bases and J by 6 bases, with 5 bases between them. The length of the CDR3 is 12 residues. Unique molecular identifiers were incorporated into the prepared TCRbeta library. A single record per CDR3 protein comes from TCRdb applying MiXCR to the PCR reads. The data contain about 830,000 distinct CDR3 sequences, roughly 15% of them singletons. The specimen was PBMCs, mostly from graft donor cells, collected 360 days after TCRalphabeta/CD19-depleted stem cell transplant. The sequence came from a male patient younger than 18 who had a stem cell transplant for acute lymphoblastic leukemia, so the T cells may come from the graft donor. The chain employs TRBV7-9 and TRBJ1-1; D ambiguous. The CDR3 region is CASSLARPEAFF. The DNA of the CDR3 is TGTGCCAGCAGCTTAGCGCGACCTGAAGCTTTCTTT.